One sample yielded the 5 T cell receptor beta chains listed below, sequenced in a study of cytomegalovirus exposure and HLA in healthy donors. Produced via immunoSEQ multiplex PCR; TCRdb's table is partial and in-frame only. The sample includes about 200,000 clones, roughly 77% of them seen just once. Material for sequencing was PBMCs. The receptors were gathered from a woman aged 25 to 39 in good health and CMV-seronegative.

The rearrangement joins TRBV2 to TRBJ1-5, with D tentatively TRBD1 (6 bases). The CDR3 totals 15 residues. Germline V gene lookup returns CDR1 SNHLY and CDR2 FYNNEI. Between the trimmed V and J ends, which lost 5 bases and 5 bases, there was a span of 16 bases. In nucleotides, the CDR3 is TGTGCCAGCAGTCGAGAACAGGGCAGGTATCAGCCCCAGCATTTT. It yields the protein CASSREQGRYQPQHF.

This clone was seen only once. V and J are TRBV13 and TRBJ1-1; D gene ambiguous. The CDR3 loop spans 13 amino acids. Per germline, CDR1 PRHDT and CDR2 FYEKMQ (reference sequence). Trimming stripped 5 bases from V and 0 bases from J, with 7 bases between. This CDR3 reads CASSSPLNTEAFF. CDR3 in DNA: TGTGCCAGCAGCAGCCCGCTGAACACTGAAGCTTTCTTT.

The CDR3 sequence: CAISPLAGGDYEQYF. The DNA of the CDR3 is TGTGCCATCAGTCCTCTAGCGGGAGGGGATTACGAGCAGTACTTC. The rearrangement links TRBV10-3 to TRBJ2-7; 12 bases match TRBD2. The CDR3 is 15 residues long. The germline gives CDR1 ENHRY, CDR2 SYGVKD. V lost 5 bases, J lost 4 bases, and 6 bases stayed unmatched.

V is TRBV5-6 and J is TRBJ1-4; 7 nucleotides agree with TRBD1. CDR1 is SGHDT, CDR2 YYEEEE, per germline. CDR3 length equals 15 residues. The V gene end was trimmed by 4 bases and the J gene end by 13 bases; junction bases not matched to a gene: 16. The CDR3 DNA is TGTGCCAGCAGCCTCGAGTGGGGGACAGCCCAGAGACTGTTTTTT. Its protein product is CASSLEWGTAQRLFF.

This clone was found a few times. The chain couples TRBV18 to TRBJ1-5; 7 bases are shared with TRBD1. This CDR3 has 14 amino acids. From germline, CDR1 is KGHSH and CDR2 LQKENI. V lost 6 bases, J lost 0 bases, and 2 bases stayed unmatched. CDR3 sequence reads: CASSDRDSNQPQHF. CDR3 coding DNA: TGTGCCAGCTCCGACAGGGATAGCAATCAGCCCCAGCATTTT.